These T cell receptor beta chains were read from a single sample in a study of blood T cell repertoires in COVID-19. Assay used: immunoSEQ multiplex PCR; TCRdb lists only in-frame clones, some missing. The data hold roughly 36,000 clones, with about 82% observed a single time. The material sequenced was peripheral blood. The source is a man between 60 and 75 years old with active COVID-19. The CDR3 runs from the conserved cysteine through the conserved F or W.

TRBV5-5	CASSLFARPSLYNEQFF
TRBV27	CASSRPLAGGPGETQYF
TRBV5-1	CASRSGWGTDTQYF
TRBV5-1	CASRTGTSVSTGELFF
TRBV20-1	CSASPRGRRTDTQYF
TRBV6-5	CASSPGQGILWEQYF
TRBV28	CASSLRTGGLNTEAFF
TRBV18	CASSPGSSGANVLTF
TRBV28	CASNSNPGEQYF
TRBV4-2	CASSQLAGGFTGELFF
TRBV6-6	CASSYRGRDTEAFF
TRBV6-6	CASSDPGQPNEKLFF
TRBV24-1	CATSDHGTLGGEQFF
TRBV9	CASSPEGSGRGETQYF
TRBV6-5	CASSTLAGGVDEQYF
TRBV6-5	CASKAGFSNQPQHF
TRBV28	CASSTDMDGGYDREQYF
TRBV15	CATSRGGILRGNSPLHF
TRBV6-1	CASSETGIYNEQFF
TRBV2	CAGWLGLAVSTDTQYF
TRBV3-1/TRBV3-2	CASSQGVPLYNEQFF
TRBV19	CASSMSRGRAEAFF
TRBV9	CASSAPQGVGSPLHF
TRBV28	CASSTTSTSGHEQFF
TRBV28	CASSEIGTTGELFF
TRBV7-6	CASSSTSGRGNEQFF
TRBV29-1	CSVQGAGQGALDEQFF
TRBV24-1	CATSDGIGQGGSGNTIYF
TRBV14	CASSQFSAWYEQFF
TRBV15	CATSGGAYEQYF